A few counts support the clone carrying this TCR beta chain. This CDR3 comprises 15 residues. V was clipped by 7 bases and J by 9 bases; unmatched bases: 12. Germline V gene lookup returns CDR1 SGDLS and CDR2 YYNGEE. The sample is drawn from a study of beta chain features in type 1 diabetes. Isolated RNA was reverse transcribed in full, so expressed TCRB transcripts were sequenced. TCRdb's copy holds only in-frame clones and misses some; the assay was immunoSEQ multiplex PCR. The sample lists approximately 330,000 clones, 8% to 13% occurring once. The sequenced sample consisted of naive CD4+ T cells from blood. The rearrangement joins TRBV9 to TRBJ2-1; 11 bases line up with TRBD2. The clonotype comes from a woman under 40 in good health. The CDR3 DNA is TGTGCCAGCGCCTTAGCGGGAGGGCCCTCGGGTGAGCAGTTCTTC. This translates into CASALAGGPSGEQFF.